This T cell receptor beta chain was documented in a study of shared clonotypes between healthy human individuals. On the study more broadly: Two female and a few male donors aged 18 to 49 were enrolled.

V gave up 9 bases and J gave up 6 bases; unmatched junction bases: 8. In germline, CDR1 is ENHRY, CDR2 SYGVKD. CDR3 length: 12 residues. Original analysis: ImmunoSEQ gave junction-only sequences without quality scores, so filtering differed. The table came from immunoSEQ multiplex PCR; TCRdb's copy has only in-frame clones and leaves some out. V, J and clone size were drawn from that table, and D and trimming were deduced from the DNA. The profile shows about 1 million clones, about 76% of them singletons. The receptor's source is a man aged 18 to 29 in good health. The chain joins TRBV10-3 to TRBJ2-7; 7 bases are a match to TRBD1. The sample taken for sequencing was memory CD4+ T cells sorted from blood. The subset denotes: CD45RA-negative fraction. CDR3 amino acids: CAINDRESEQYF. The DNA of the CDR3 is TGTGCCATAAATGACAGGGAGAGCGAGCAGTACTTC.